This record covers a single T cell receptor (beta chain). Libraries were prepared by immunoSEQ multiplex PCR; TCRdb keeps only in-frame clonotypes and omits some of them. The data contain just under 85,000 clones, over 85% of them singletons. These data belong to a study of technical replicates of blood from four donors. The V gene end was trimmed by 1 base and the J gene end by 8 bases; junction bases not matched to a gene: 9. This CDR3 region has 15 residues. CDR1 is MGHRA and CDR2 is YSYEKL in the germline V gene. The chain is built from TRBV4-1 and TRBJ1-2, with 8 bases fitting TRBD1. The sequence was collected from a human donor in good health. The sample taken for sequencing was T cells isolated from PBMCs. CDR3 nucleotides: TGCGCCAGCAGCCAAGGACAGGGGAGTCGACGGGGCTACACCTTC. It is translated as CASSQGQGSRRGYTF.